This record looks at one T cell receptor (beta chain) sequence and its context. The data derive from a study of blood T cell repertoires in COVID-19. Overall study: T cells, B-cell-depleted T cells, or PBMCs supplied cDNA or gDNA.

TCRdb's table, derived via immunoSEQ multiplex PCR, lists solely in-frame clones and lacks some. The table lists approximately 300,000 clones, around 84% of them singletons. Trimming took 5 bases from V and 7 from J, leaving 11 bases between them. The CDR3 length is 13 residues. Germline V gene sequence: CDR1 SGHNT, CDR2 YENEEA. Individuals aged 18 to 89 years were recruited from fewer than 25 US areas. In assigning cohorts, the study relied on participant-reported clinical history. A PCR-confirmed or clinician-diagnosed COVID-19 case had contacted exposed participants within 2 weeks of entry. This chain uses TRBV11-3 with TRBJ2-2; D possibly corresponds to TRBD1 (5 bases). The sequenced material came from PBMCs or T cells enriched from blood (not recorded which). The TCR comes from a woman aged 25 to 39 who had been exposed to COVID-19. The DNA for the CDR3 is TGTGCCAGCAGCATAGTCCAGGGCGGGGAGCTGTTTTTT. Its protein product is CASSIVQGGELFF.